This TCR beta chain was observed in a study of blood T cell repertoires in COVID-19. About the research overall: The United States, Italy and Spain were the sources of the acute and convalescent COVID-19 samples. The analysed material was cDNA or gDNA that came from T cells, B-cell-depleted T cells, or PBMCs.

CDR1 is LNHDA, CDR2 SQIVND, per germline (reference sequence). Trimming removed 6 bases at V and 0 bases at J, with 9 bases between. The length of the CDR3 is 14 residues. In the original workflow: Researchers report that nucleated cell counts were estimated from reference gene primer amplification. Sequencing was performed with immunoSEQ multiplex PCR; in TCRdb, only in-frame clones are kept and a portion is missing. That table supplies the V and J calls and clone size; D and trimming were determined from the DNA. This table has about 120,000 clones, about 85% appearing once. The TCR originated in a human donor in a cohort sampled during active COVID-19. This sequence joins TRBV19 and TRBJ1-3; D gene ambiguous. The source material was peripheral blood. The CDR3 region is CASRQQHSGNTIYF. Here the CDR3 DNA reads TGTGCCAGTAGACAACAGCACTCTGGAAACACCATATATTTT.